The 22 T cell receptor beta chains below come from one sample, sequenced in a study of T cell repertoires in cytomegalovirus infection. These receptors lack a known antigen. TCRdb re-derived calls from the reads in MiXCR, one entry per CDR3 protein. This table has under 150,000 distinct CDR3 sequences, 20% to 30% appearing once. Sequencing was done on a sample of PBMCs, sequenced either directly or after in vitro stimulation (not recorded which). The receptors stem from a human donor in good health (CMV status not recorded). Some clones in this sample may be carry-over from other donors' samples.

This clonotype has at least ten counts. J is TRBJ1-1 and V is TRBV7-2, with 8 bases matching TRBD1. Unmatched junction bases numbered 3, after V lost 5 bases and J lost 4 bases. The CDR3 runs 13 residues. The germline CDR1 and CDR2 sequences are SGHTA and FQGNSA. The CDR3, as DNA: TGTGCCAGCAGCATCGGACAGGGCACTGAAGCTTTCTTT. It yields the protein CASSIGQGTEAFF.

This chain uses TRBV6-1 with TRBJ2-3; 9 nucleotides agree with TRBD2. CDR3 size: 17 residues. V was clipped by 5 bases and J by 5 bases; unmatched bases: 14. Germline values: CDR1 MNHNS, CDR2 SASEGT. The CDR3 DNA follows: TGTGCCAGCAGTTTTAAGTCTAGCGGGACGCTGGGAGATACGCAGTATTTT. Translation: CASSFKSSGTLGDTQYF.

V and J are TRBV7-9 and TRBJ2-3, with 10 nucleotides matching TRBD1. This CDR3 has 16 amino acids. Per germline, CDR1 SEHNR and CDR2 FQNEAQ (reference sequence). V lost 4 bases, J lost 2 bases, and 6 bases stayed unmatched. CDR3 DNA: TGTGCCAGCAGCTCCGGGACAGGGGCCACCACAGATACGCAGTATTTT. This sequence encodes CASSSGTGATTDTQYF.

The V gene is TRBV19, the J gene TRBJ2-1; possible D gene TRBD2, 6 bases. Trimming left V 0 bases short and J 2 bases short, with 14 bases between. CDR1 is LNHDA, CDR2 SQIVND, per germline (reference sequence). The CDR3 runs to 17 residues. CDR3 in DNA: TGTGCCAGTAGTATAGATGGAGGGGCTCGGCCCTACAATGAGCAGTTCTTC. Translation gives CASSIDGGARPYNEQFF.

The V call is TRBV5-4, the J call TRBJ2-5, with D perhaps TRBD1 (6 bases). CDR1 SGHNT and CDR2 YYREEE come from the germline V gene (reference sequence). V was pared by 4 bases and J by 7 bases, with 11 bases between. There are 12 residues in the CDR3. CDR3: CASSVGAGTQYF. CDR3 bases: TGTGCCAGCAGCGTGGGGGCCGGGACCCAGTACTTC.

V usage is TRBV6-8 and J usage is TRBJ1-4, with D unresolved. V dropped 6 bases and J dropped 4 bases, with 12 bases sitting between them. The CDR3 runs 14 residues. In germline, CDR1 is MNHGY, CDR2 SAAAGT. The CDR3 spells CASRQTSGNEKLFF. The CDR3 DNA sequence: TGTGCCAGCAGGCAGACATCGGGTAATGAAAAACTGTTTTTT.

This clonotype was recorded many times. The chain has TRBV4-3 and TRBJ2-7; D is ambiguous. Germline V lookup: CDR1 LGHNA, CDR2 YSLEER. This CDR3 spans 16 amino acids. V was clipped by 0 bases and J by 5 bases, with 17 bases between them. CDR3 region: CASSQDWAHKRDEQYF. The CDR3 DNA sequence: TGCGCCAGCAGCCAAGATTGGGCGCATAAAAGGGACGAGCAGTACTTC.

This clonotype was picked up many times. CDR3 in amino acids: CASSPGLVVVLADTQYF. CDR3 DNA sequence: TGTGCCAGCAGCCCCGGACTAGTTGTTGTTCTCGCAGATACGCAGTATTTT. This chain links TRBV7-2 with TRBJ2-3; 7 bases line up with TRBD2. The CDR3 loop spans 17 amino acids. Per the germline V gene, CDR1 is SGHTA and CDR2 is FQGNSA. V shed 5 bases and J 4 bases; nucleotides not matched to a gene: 15.

V usage is TRBV6-2 or TRBV6-3 and J usage is TRBJ2-1; TRBD2 agrees at 10 bases. The CDR3 spans 14 residues. Per the germline V gene, CDR1 is MNHEY and CDR2 is SVGEGT. V trimming: 6 bases; J trimming: 8 bases; junction bases outside the gene matches: 7. The CDR3 spells CASRILAGIYEQFF. The CDR3 region has the DNA TGTGCCAGCAGAATACTAGCGGGAATCTATGAGCAGTTCTTC.

The gene calls are TRBV6-1 and TRBJ2-1; no reliable D call. The V and J ends lost 0 bases and 0 bases respectively, with 9 bases between them. Looked up from germline, CDR1 is MNHNS and CDR2 is SASEGT. This CDR3 comprises 16 residues. The CDR3 reads CASSEALLSSYNEQFF. DNA of the CDR3: TGTGCCAGCAGTGAAGCGCTACTAAGCTCCTACAATGAGCAGTTCTTC.

This clonotype was seen repeatedly, ten times or more. This chain links TRBV7-2 with TRBJ2-6; D may match TRBD1 or TRBD2 (5 bases each). The CDR3 consists of 16 residues. The V end was cut by 3 bases, the J end by 2 bases, with 11 bases between. Per germline, CDR1 SGHTA and CDR2 FQGNSA. CDR3 DNA sequence: TGTGCCAGCAGCTTTCGGGGCGTCCCTGGGGCCAACGTCCTGACTTTC. This translates into CASSFRGVPGANVLTF.

V usage is TRBV5-1 and J usage is TRBJ2-4, with D perhaps matching TRBD1 (6 bases). Germline CDR1 reads SGHRS; CDR2 reads YFSETQ. There are 17 residues in the CDR3. V was trimmed by 1 base and J by 1 base, leaving 15 bases between them. The DNA for the CDR3 is TGCGCCAGCAGCTTGTATGGGACAACCGGGGCCAAAAACATTCAGTACTTC. Protein sequence: CASSLYGTTGAKNIQYF.

This clonotype has a handful of counts. This chain joins TRBV12-3 or TRBV12-4 and TRBJ1-5, with 10 positions matching TRBD1. Trimming cost V 4 bases and J 6 bases; bases outside gene matches: 6. CDR3 size: 15 residues. In nucleotides, the CDR3 is TGTGCCAGCAGTTGGGGACAGGGGAAGGGTCAGCCCCAGCATTTT. Its translation: CASSWGQGKGQPQHF.

The chain joins TRBV5-5 to TRBJ2-6, with D perhaps TRBD1 (5 bases). Germline lookup yields CDR1 SGHKS and CDR2 YYEKEE (reference sequence). The CDR3 spans 18 residues. The V gene lost 1 base and the J gene lost 0 bases, with 14 bases spanning the gap. The CDR3 sequence: CASSLTGAISSGANVLTF. In nucleotides, the CDR3 is TGTGCCAGCAGCTTGACTGGGGCGATAAGCTCTGGGGCCAACGTCCTGACTTTC.

This rearrangement joins TRBV28 to TRBJ2-3, with 9 bases that match TRBD2. The germline V gene has CDR1 MDHEN and CDR2 SYDVKM. V lost 4 bases to trimming and J lost 2 bases; unmatched junction nucleotides: 7. This CDR3 region has 16 residues. The CDR3 region has the DNA TGTGCCAGCAGTTCCCCCGCTAGCGGGATCACAGATACGCAGTATTTT. Its translation is CASSSPASGITDTQYF.

This clonotype was found a few times. CDR3 loop: CSARGTVHEQYF. CDR3 in DNA: TGCAGTGCTAGGGGCACGGTTCACGAGCAGTACTTC. This sequence joins TRBV20-1 and TRBJ2-7; D is unclear. Germline CDR1 DFQATT, CDR2 SNEGSKA (reference sequence). CDR3 length equals 12 residues. V lost 3 bases and J 5 bases, leaving 11 bases between the germline ends.

This clonotype was seen only once. This chain joins TRBV7-6 and TRBJ2-3, with no clear D. V was pared by 5 bases and J by 7 bases, with 13 bases between. The CDR3 runs 13 residues. CDR1 and CDR2 from the germline V gene are SGHVS and FNYEAQ. CDR3 nucleotides: TGTGCCAGCAGCCTCACCACTGGCAATACGCAGTATTTT. As protein: CASSLTTGNTQYF. The variable domain in full, completed from reference TRBV7-6 and TRBJ2-3, reads GAGVSQSPRYKVTKRGQDVALRCDPISGHVSLYWYRQALGQGPEFLTYFNYEAQQDKSGLPNDRFSAERPEGSISTLTIQRTEQRDSAMYRCASSLTTGNTQYFGPGTRLTVL.

This clonotype occurred a few times. The chain has TRBV19 and TRBJ2-1; 7 bases fit TRBD1. Germline-derived CDR1 and CDR2 are LNHDA and SQIVND (reference sequence). V trimming: 3 bases; J trimming: 6 bases; junction bases outside the gene matches: 5. There are 14 residues in the CDR3. The CDR3 DNA reads TGTGCCAGTAGTATGGGGGACAGAGTCAATGAGCAGTTCTTC. It encodes CASSMGDRVNEQFF.

In this sample, this clonotype turned up a few times. CDR3 DNA: TGTGCCAGCAGTTTAATGGGCCCGGAGGGCTACACCTTC. Translating it yields CASSLMGPEGYTF. The chain is built from TRBV12-3 or TRBV12-4 and TRBJ1-2, with D uncertain. The CDR3 is 13 residues long. V gave up 2 bases and J gave up 8 bases, with 12 bases separating them.

On this clonotype: Relative to the germline gene, one junction end is altered; a read error may explain this. The rearrangement joins TRBV7-7 to TRBJ2-1; D is perhaps TRBD2 (6 bases). The germline CDR1 and CDR2 sequences are SSHAT and FNYEAQ (reference sequence). The CDR3 is 13 residues long. The CDR3: CASSPGAGNEQFF. The CDR3 nucleotides are TGTGCTAGCAGCCCGGGAGCTGGCAATGAGCAGTTCTTC.

The V and J genes are TRBV4-2 and TRBJ1-4; a possible D gene is TRBD1 (6 bases). The germline gives CDR1 LGHNA, CDR2 YNFKEQ. Trimming took 0 bases from V and 8 from J, leaving 10 bases between them. The CDR3 consists of 14 residues. The CDR3 DNA follows: TGTGCCAGCAGCCAAGAGCAGGGGAGCGAAAAACTGTTTTTT. Protein product: CASSQEQGSEKLFF.

There are many counts of this clonotype. V usage is TRBV7-2 and J usage is TRBJ2-2, with D possibly TRBD2 on 8 matching bases. Trimming pared 5 bases from V and 10 bases from J, leaving 17 bases between. Germline assignment: CDR1 SGHTA and CDR2 FQGNSA. This CDR3 spans 14 amino acids. Here the CDR3 DNA reads TGTGCCAGCAGCCGGGACAGCGGGAGAGTGGAGCTGTTTTTT. Its translation: CASSRDSGRVELFF.